The entry below gives a single T cell receptor beta chain sequence along with its context. CDR1 SGDLS and CDR2 YYNGEE come from the germline V gene. The V gene lost 6 bases and the J gene lost 6 bases, with 10 bases spanning the gap. The CDR3 sequence is 12 residues long. Data came from immunoSEQ multiplex PCR; TCRdb stores just in-frame clones and leaves some out. The sample carries roughly 150,000 clones, approximately 85% recorded once. The data derive from a study of blood T cell repertoires in COVID-19. Looking at the study overall: Spain, Italy and the United States supplied samples that represented acute and convalescent COVID-19.

Sequenced input: peripheral blood. The chain carries TRBV9 and TRBJ1-5; D gene unclear. The sequence was collected from a woman aged 60-70 years with COVID-19, enrolled during active disease. The DNA of the CDR3 is TGTGCCAGCACCGGGTTGAGTCAGCCCCAGCATTTT. Translating it yields CASTGLSQPQHF.